The T cell receptor beta chain under discussion was sequenced for a study of OX40 agonist ivuxolimab in advanced cancers. Study-level points and caveats: Expanded peripheral T-cell antigen specificity went undetermined.

The assay was immunoSEQ multiplex PCR, and TCRdb's table has in-frame clones only and misses some. The table has around 70,000 clones, 86% seen once; the top ten hold 6.5% to 7.5%. Of note for this clone: Its antigen is not identified.

The CDR3 runs 15 residues. Trimming removed 3 bases from V and 0 bases from J, with 12 bases in between. Germline V gives CDR1 SGHVS, CDR2 FQNEAQ. It was autoimmune disease history or systemic immunosuppression that excluded patients. The sample consisted of CD4+ or CD8+ T cells sorted from blood, taken in a trial of the OX40 agonist ivuxolimab. This TCR was sampled from an adult with an advanced solid tumor such as melanoma, head and neck, liver or kidney cancer. This sequence joins TRBV7-8 and TRBJ2-7, with unresolved D. Written as DNA, the CDR3 is TGTGCCAGCAGCTTTGGGCAGGTGAGCTCCTACGAGCAGTACTTC. This codes for CASSFGQVSSYEQYF.